What follows are 15 T cell receptor beta chains derived from one specimen sequenced in a study of blood T cell repertoires in COVID-19. TCRdb keeps only in-frame clones here, not all; method: immunoSEQ multiplex PCR. The sample holds around 300,000 clones, 90% seen once. The sample consisted of PBMCs or T cells enriched from blood (not recorded which). The origin of the receptors is a woman under 30 with acute COVID-19.

V is TRBV27 and J is TRBJ2-1, with TRBD2 matching 15 bases. After removal of 3 bases from V and 2 bases from J, the junction contained 11 bases not matched to a gene. CDR3 size: 20 residues. Germline CDR1 reads MNHEY; CDR2 reads SMNVEV (reference sequence). The CDR3 here is CASSLIPGLAGGRAYNEQFF. CDR3 DNA sequence: TGTGCCAGCAGTTTGATTCCGGGACTAGCGGGAGGAAGGGCCTACAATGAGCAGTTCTTC.

The chain uses TRBV27 and TRBJ2-5, with D possibly matching TRBD2 (7 bases). CDR1 and CDR2 (germline): MNHEY, SMNVEV (reference sequence). With 8 bases removed from V and 4 bases from J, the gap between germline ends came to 17 bases. The CDR3 runs 14 residues. DNA for the CDR3: TGTGCCAGCGGGGGAGGGGGTATGGGAGAGACCCAGTACTTC. As protein: CASGGGGMGETQYF.

This sequence joins TRBV28 and TRBJ1-2; 8 bases are a match to TRBD1. The V gene end was trimmed by 6 bases and the J gene end by 5 bases; junction bases not matched to a gene: 11. The CDR3 covers 15 residues. From germline, CDR1 is MDHEN and CDR2 SYDVKM. CDR3 nucleotide sequence: TGTGCCAGCAGCTCAGGGGGCGAAGGGTGGTATGGCTACACCTTC. This translates into CASSSGGEGWYGYTF.

The J gene is TRBJ1-1, the V gene TRBV19; no firm D call. Trimming took off 6 bases at V and 5 bases at J, with 16 bases between the two ends. CDR1 LNHDA and CDR2 SQIVND come from the germline V gene (reference sequence). This CDR3 has 14 residues. CDR3: CASRREGGWTEAFF. CDR3 DNA: TGTGCCAGTAGGAGAGAGGGTGGGTGGACTGAAGCTTTCTTT. The variable domain in full, completed from reference TRBV19 and TRBJ1-1, reads DGGITQSPKYLFRKEGQNVTLSCEQNLNHDAMYWYRQDPGQGLRLIYYSQIVNDFQKGDIAEGYSVSREKKESFPLTVTSAQKNPTAFYLCASRREGGWTEAFFGQGTRLTVV.

This chain uses TRBV6-5 with TRBJ2-4; 9 bases line up with TRBD1. The CDR3 is made up of 14 amino acids. Trimming at V came to 5 bases and at J to 4 bases, leaving 3 bases not matched to a gene. Germline V gene data show CDR1 as MNHEY and CDR2 as SVGAGI. CDR3 in DNA: TGTGCCAGCAGTCCCGGACAGGGGAAAAACATTCAGTACTTC. Residues: CASSPGQGKNIQYF.

The chain employs TRBV11-3 and TRBJ2-1, with D unresolved. Germline CDR1 is SGHNT and CDR2 is YENEEA. The CDR3 consists of 15 residues. V gave up 3 bases and J gave up 5 bases, with 14 bases separating them. For the CDR3, the DNA is TGTGCCAGCAGCTTCAACCCCGACTTGGACAATGAGCAGTTCTTC. It encodes CASSFNPDLDNEQFF.

This chain joins TRBV6-5 and TRBJ2-6; the D gene is possibly TRBD2 (5 bases). Germline V gene lookup returns CDR1 MNHEY and CDR2 SVGAGI. The CDR3 is made up of 14 amino acids. V dropped 0 bases and J dropped 15 bases, with 15 bases sitting between them. CDR3 sequence: CASSYSMIGRGLTF. The CDR3 DNA follows: TGTGCCAGCAGTTACTCGATGATCGGTCGGGGCCTGACTTTC.

This clone was detected only once. The CDR3 is CASSLMVASYEQYF. The CDR3 bases are TGTGCCAGCAGCTTAATGGTAGCCTCCTACGAGCAGTACTTC. The gene calls are TRBV7-8 and TRBJ2-7; D remains ambiguous. This CDR3 is built from 14 residues. V lost 2 bases to trimming and J lost 0 bases, with 8 bases between them. From germline, CDR1 is SGHVS and CDR2 FQNEAQ.

This chain links TRBV5-4 with TRBJ2-1, with D hard to call. Germline-derived CDR1 and CDR2 are SGHNT and YYREEE (reference sequence). The V end lost 1 base, the J end lost 0 bases, and 11 bases lay between the germline ends. The CDR3 is made up of 16 amino acids. The CDR3: CASSLSGSPSYNEQFF. CDR3 sequence (DNA): TGTGCCAGCAGCTTGTCAGGCTCGCCCTCCTACAATGAGCAGTTCTTC.

The V call is TRBV28, the J call TRBJ1-2; the D gene is possibly TRBD1 (5 bases). There are 14 residues in the CDR3. V was shortened by 6 bases and J by 1 base, with 12 bases between the two germline ends. Per germline, CDR1 MDHEN and CDR2 SYDVKM. The CDR3: CASSPGGGNYGYTF. CDR3 nucleotide sequence: TGTGCCAGCAGCCCCGGGGGGGGTAACTATGGCTACACCTTC.

The rearrangement joins TRBV28 to TRBJ1-4, with D possibly being TRBD1 (6 bases). Germline V gene lookup returns CDR1 MDHEN and CDR2 SYDVKM. This CDR3 region has 15 residues. Trimming took off 2 bases at V and 8 bases at J, with 15 bases between the two ends. CDR3 sequence (DNA): TGTGCCAGCAGTTTAGGTGGCAGGGGCAGGGAAAAACTGTTTTTT. It specifies CASSLGGRGREKLFF.

The chain links TRBV7-9 to TRBJ2-7; a possible D gene is TRBD2 (6 bases). Germline loops: CDR1 SEHNR, CDR2 FQNEAQ (reference sequence). The length of the CDR3 is 14 residues. V was cut by 3 bases and J by 1 base, with 10 bases left in between. CDR3 nucleotide sequence: TGTGCCAGCAGCTTGTTCGGAGGGTCCTACGAGCAGTACTTC. Translation: CASSLFGGSYEQYF.

This chain uses TRBV10-3 with TRBJ1-2; TRBD1 aligns across 9 bases. After removal of 6 bases from V and 6 bases from J, the junction contained 5 bases not matched to a gene. The CDR3 has 13 amino acids. CDR1 and CDR2 (germline): ENHRY, SYGVKD. CDR3 nucleotide sequence: TGTGCCATCAGACCGGGACAGGGTGATGGCTACACCTTC. This translates into CAIRPGQGDGYTF.

The chain is built from TRBV6-4 and TRBJ2-7, with D possibly matching TRBD2 (6 bases). Trimming stripped 4 bases from V and 0 bases from J, with 10 bases between. The germline V gene encodes CDR1 MRHNA and CDR2 SNTAGT. This CDR3 is built from 14 residues. CDR3 sequence: CASSVDGSSYEQYF. In DNA form, the CDR3 reads TGTGCCAGCAGTGTTGACGGGAGCTCCTACGAGCAGTACTTC.

The J gene is TRBJ1-5, the V gene TRBV27; TRBD1 aligns across 8 bases. J lost 1 base, V lost 6 bases, and 14 bases had no gene match. CDR3 size: 18 residues. CDR1 and CDR2 (germline): MNHEY, SMNVEV (reference sequence). The CDR3 nucleotides read TGTGCCAGCAGCCGACAGGGGCTCACCATAGGAAGCAATCAGCCCCAGCATTTT. Translating gives CASSRQGLTIGSNQPQHF.